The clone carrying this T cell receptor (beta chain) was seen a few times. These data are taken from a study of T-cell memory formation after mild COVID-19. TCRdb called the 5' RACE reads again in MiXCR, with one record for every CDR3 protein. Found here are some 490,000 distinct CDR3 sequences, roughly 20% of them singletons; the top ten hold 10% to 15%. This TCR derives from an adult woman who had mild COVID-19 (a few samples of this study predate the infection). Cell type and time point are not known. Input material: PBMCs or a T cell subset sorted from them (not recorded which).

In DNA form, the CDR3 reads TGTGCCAGCAGTCCCCGCGGGGCTTCGAATGGCTACACCTTC. Translated, it gives CASSPRGASNGYTF. The chain carries TRBV12-3 or TRBV12-4 and TRBJ1-2; TRBD1 is a possible D gene (5 bases). Trimming took off 5 bases at V and 6 bases at J, with 16 bases between the two ends. The CDR3 is made up of 14 amino acids.